The table lists the clone carrying this T cell receptor (beta chain) with a few counts. What it recognizes is unknown. Losses at the gene ends were 1 base for V and 6 bases for J; bases not matched to a gene: 3. The CDR3 is 14 amino acids. CDR1 is DFQATT and CDR2 is SNEGSKA in the germline V gene (reference sequence). This sample is drawn from a study of response to subunit inactivated influenza vaccine. MiXCR was run by TCRdb on the RT-PCR reads, yielding one entry per CDR3 protein. The table lists about 500,000 distinct CDR3 sequences, about 15% of them singletons. Study-wide points: Authors suggested each seasonal flu vaccination may recruit only limited numbers of new T cells.

This clonotype originated in a man between 45 and 75 years old who received an inactivated influenza vaccine. The specimen was CD4+ T cells sorted from PBMCs, collected less than 25 months after vaccination. The V gene is TRBV20-1, the J gene TRBJ1-6, with 7 nucleotides matching TRBD1. The CDR3, as DNA: TGCAGTGCTAGAGGACAGGGCTCTAATTCACCCCTCCACTTT. Residues: CSARGQGSNSPLHF.